These 27 T cell receptor beta chains were all obtained from the same sample, sequenced in a study of Graves' ophthalmopathy and Graves' hyperthyroidism. The authors amplified TCR beta CDR3 regions from RNA transcripts. In the first round, RT-PCR was carried out with HTBI primers, and a multiplex PCR formed the second round. TCRdb redid the calling of the multiplex PCR reads with MiXCR, one entry per CDR3 protein. The sample has 580,000 or so distinct CDR3 sequences; under 45% are singletons. Material for sequencing was peripheral blood or thyroid tissue (not recorded which). Receptors originate from an adult man with Graves' hyperthyroidism.

This clonotype was picked up many times. V and J are TRBV3-1 and TRBJ2-5; the D gene is possibly TRBD2 (5 bases). Germline assignment: CDR1 LGHDT and CDR2 YNNKEL (reference sequence). This CDR3 spans 13 amino acids. V lost 1 base and J lost 3, with 6 bases in between. The CDR3 bases are TGTGCCAGCAGCCAAGCCGGGAAAGAGACCCAGTACTTC. This gives the protein CASSQAGKETQYF.

J is TRBJ2-6 and V is TRBV2; no firm D call. The germline gives CDR1 SNHLY, CDR2 FYNNEI. The CDR3 has 17 residues. V was pared by 7 bases and J by 4 bases, with 20 bases between. Written as DNA, the CDR3 is TGTGCCAGCATGTATCGAAGGGCCGGGTCGGGGGCCAACGTCCTGACTTTC. Its translation: CASMYRRAGSGANVLTF.

This clonotype was seen ten or more times. The chain carries TRBV6-6 and TRBJ1-1, with TRBD1 matching over 9 bases. Germline CDR1 and CDR2: MNHNY and SVGAGI (reference sequence). The CDR3 length is 16 residues. J was trimmed by 0 bases and V by 5 bases; bases with no gene match: 7. The CDR3 loop is CASSRRGTGMNTEAFF. DNA of the CDR3: TGTGCCAGCAGTCGTCGGGGGACAGGGATGAACACTGAAGCTTTCTTT.

This clonotype was seen many times. The rearrangement uses TRBV11-1 and TRBJ1-6; D is ambiguous. In germline, CDR1 is SGHAT, CDR2 FQDESV (reference sequence). The V gene lost 5 bases and the J gene lost 8 bases, with 16 bases spanning the gap. The CDR3 length is 15 residues. The CDR3 loop is CASSPDWNSHSPLHF. The CDR3 DNA reads as TGTGCCAGCAGCCCAGACTGGAATAGTCATTCACCCCTCCACTTT.

The V call is TRBV7-2, the J call TRBJ1-1, with 8 bases matching TRBD1. Germline V gene data show CDR1 as SGHTA and CDR2 as FQGNSA. This CDR3 is built from 15 residues. V dropped 1 base and J dropped 3; count of bases not matched to a gene: 4. CDR3 sequence: CASSLGETGDTEAFF. DNA of the CDR3: TGTGCCAGCAGCTTAGGGGAGACAGGGGACACTGAAGCTTTCTTT. Filled out from reference TRBV7-2 and TRBJ1-1, the complete variable domain reads GAGVSQSPSNKVTEKGKDVELRCDPISGHTALYWYRQSLGQGLEFLIYFQGNSAPDKSGLPSDRFSAERTGGSVSTLTIQRTQQEDSAVYLCASSLGETGDTEAFFGQGTRLTVV.

Ten or more counts support this clonotype. This chain uses TRBV20-1 with TRBJ2-7, with D uncertain. Germline V gene lookup returns CDR1 DFQATT and CDR2 SNEGSKA (reference sequence). The CDR3 runs to 12 residues. Trimming took 6 bases from V and 2 from J, leaving 11 bases between them. The CDR3 coding sequence is TGCAGTGCCATAAAAGGACCCTACGAGCAGTACTTC. Amino acids: CSAIKGPYEQYF.

The J gene is TRBJ2-2, the V gene TRBV12-3 or TRBV12-4; 8 bases are a match to TRBD2. This CDR3 is built from 16 residues. Trimming removed 7 bases from V and 3 bases from J; junction bases left unmatched: 10. The CDR3 here is CASTSWAGGDTGELFF. DNA for the CDR3: TGTGCCAGCACTTCCTGGGCGGGGGGCGACACCGGGGAGCTGTTTTTT.

The genes are TRBV24-1 and TRBJ2-2; 10 bases are a match to TRBD1. The trim removed 4 bases at V and 6 bases at J, leaving 4 bases unmatched. CDR1 and CDR2 (germline): KGHDR, SFDVKD. The CDR3 sequence is 15 residues long. The CDR3 region is CATSDSGTGAGELFF. DNA for the CDR3: TGTGCCACCAGTGACTCCGGGACAGGGGCCGGGGAGCTGTTTTTT.

J is TRBJ1-4 and V is TRBV18, with D possibly being TRBD1 (5 bases). The V end lost 3 bases, the J end lost 7 bases, and 15 bases lay between the germline ends. The CDR3 is 15 amino acids. From germline, CDR1 is KGHSH and CDR2 LQKENI. The CDR3 here is CASSPGHSGGEKLFF. The CDR3 nucleotides are TGTGCCAGCTCACCCGGACATAGTGGCGGTGAAAAACTGTTTTTT.

This clonotype was detected only a few times. Here the CDR3 DNA reads TGTGCCAGCAGCCAGGGACGGAACTACGAGCAGTACTTC. It translates to CASSQGRNYEQYF. The V and J genes are TRBV7-9 and TRBJ2-7, with D perhaps matching TRBD1 or TRBD2 (5 bases each). Deletions cut 5 bases from V and 3 bases from J, with 11 bases between. Germline V lookup: CDR1 SEHNR, CDR2 FQNEAQ (reference sequence). This CDR3 comprises 13 residues.

This clonotype was picked up many times. The rearrangement uses TRBV20-1 and TRBJ2-5, with TRBD2 identical over 8 bases. Trimming cost V 6 bases and J 1 base; bases outside gene matches: 4. This CDR3 comprises 13 residues. CDR1 is DFQATT and CDR2 is SNEGSKA in the germline V gene (reference sequence). Written as DNA, the CDR3 is TGCAGTGCCGAGGGACTAGTCCAAGAGACCCAGTACTTC. Protein product: CSAEGLVQETQYF.

This clonotype was counted at least ten times. The gene calls are TRBV7-9 and TRBJ1-1, with D perhaps matching TRBD1 (5 bases). Germline values: CDR1 SEHNR, CDR2 FQNEAQ (reference sequence). Trimming took off 5 bases at V and 0 bases at J, with 13 bases between the two ends. The CDR3 spans 15 residues. The CDR3 protein is CASSPNAGMNTEAFF. The DNA for the CDR3 is TGTGCCAGCAGCCCTAATGCAGGGATGAACACTGAAGCTTTCTTT.

V and J are TRBV20-1 and TRBJ2-1; a weak D match, TRBD2 (6 bases). Germline V CDR1 and CDR2: DFQATT, SNEGSKA (reference sequence). V shed 4 bases and J shed 7 bases, with 14 bases lying between them. CDR3 length: 13 amino acids. This CDR3 is CSAKPGVSNEQFF. The DNA for the CDR3 is TGCAGTGCTAAGCCGGGAGTGTCGAATGAGCAGTTCTTC.

At least ten counts were recorded for this clonotype. V gene TRBV10-3 combines with J gene TRBJ2-7; maybe TRBD1 (5 bases). Per germline, CDR1 ENHRY and CDR2 SYGVKD. With 3 bases removed from V and 2 bases from J, the gap between germline ends came to 14 bases. This CDR3 contains 15 residues. The CDR3 reads CAISEWGERAYEQYF. The CDR3 bases are TGTGCCATCAGTGAATGGGGCGAAAGGGCCTACGAGCAGTACTTC.

The table lists this clonotype with many counts. The chain recombines TRBV29-1 with TRBJ1-1; possible D gene TRBD1, 6 bases. The ends were cut back, 2 bases at V and 1 base at J, with 14 bases in the middle. The germline V gene has CDR1 SQVTM and CDR2 ANQGSEA. The CDR3 contains 15 residues. The CDR3 DNA reads TGCAGCGTTGAACCCTGGGGGCAGAGGAACACTGAAGCTTTCTTT. Translated: CSVEPWGQRNTEAFF.

In this sample, this clonotype turned up many times. This chain joins TRBV10-3 and TRBJ1-2, with 11 positions matching TRBD1. Germline values: CDR1 ENHRY, CDR2 SYGVKD. CDR3 length: 16 amino acids. V was clipped by 6 bases and J by 2 bases; unmatched bases: 8. This CDR3 is CAIRPDRGRGNYGYTF. DNA of the CDR3: TGTGCCATCAGACCGGACAGGGGGCGCGGAAACTATGGCTACACCTTC.

The rearrangement joins TRBV20-1 to TRBJ2-5, with TRBD1 as a possible D gene (7 bases). CDR3 size: 15 residues. Germline loops: CDR1 DFQATT, CDR2 SNEGSKA (reference sequence). The V gene lost 0 bases and the J gene lost 2 bases, with 13 bases spanning the gap. CDR3 coding DNA: TGCAGTGCTAGAGATATTCAGGGGGGACAAGAGACCCAGTACTTC. It translates to CSARDIQGGQETQYF.

This clonotype was seen at least ten times. This chain links TRBV6-5 with TRBJ2-5; 10 bases agree with TRBD1. J was trimmed by 4 bases and V by 2 bases; bases with no gene match: 10. CDR1 is MNHEY, CDR2 SVGAGI, per germline. The CDR3 totals 17 residues. The CDR3: CASSYGQGTGAGETQYF. CDR3 DNA sequence: TGTGCCAGCAGTTACGGTCAAGGGACAGGGGCTGGAGAGACCCAGTACTTC.

This clonotype was seen ten or more times. V gene TRBV29-1 combines with J gene TRBJ1-4, with D possibly matching TRBD1 (5 bases). From germline, CDR1 is SQVTM and CDR2 ANQGSEA. This CDR3 is 11 amino acids long. Trimming left V 4 bases short and J 7 bases short, with 7 bases between. The CDR3 nucleotides are TGCAGCGTTGGGGGCATTGAAAAACTGTTTTTT. Protein product: CSVGGIEKLFF.

This clonotype has only a few counts. The CDR3 DNA is TGTGCCAGCAGCTTGAGAGGGGGGACAGACAATCAGCCCCAGCATTTT. Its translation is CASSLRGGTDNQPQHF. This sequence joins TRBV5-6 and TRBJ1-5; 7 positions agree with TRBD1. Germline-derived CDR1 and CDR2 are SGHDT and YYEEEE. Trimming at V came to 1 base and at J to 3 bases, leaving 7 bases not matched to a gene. The CDR3 totals 16 residues. Full variable domain (missing parts from reference TRBV5-6 and TRBJ1-5): DAGVTQSPTHLIKTRGQQVTLRCSPKSGHDTVSWYQQALGQGPQFIFQYYEEEERQRGNFPDRFSGHQFPNYSSELNVNALLLGDSALYLCASSLRGGTDNQPQHFGDGTRLSIL.

This clonotype was found a few times. The chain is built from TRBV19 and TRBJ2-5, with D perhaps given as TRBD1 or TRBD2 (5 bases each). This CDR3 is 14 amino acids long. Germline lookup yields CDR1 LNHDA and CDR2 SQIVND (reference sequence). The V gene lost 5 bases and the J gene lost 5 bases, with 15 bases spanning the gap. The CDR3 here is CASSGSGRFETQYF. The CDR3, as DNA: TGTGCCAGTAGTGGCTCGGGGCGATTTGAGACCCAGTACTTC. Variable domain in full (rest from reference TRBV19 and TRBJ2-5): DGGITQSPKYLFRKEGQNVTLSCEQNLNHDAMYWYRQDPGQGLRLIYYSQIVNDFQKGDIAEGYSVSREKKESFPLTVTSAQKNPTAFYLCASSGSGRFETQYFGPGTRLLVL.

The chain combines TRBV20-1 with TRBJ2-5; D is unclear. CDR3 length equals 13 residues. Germline assignment: CDR1 DFQATT and CDR2 SNEGSKA (reference sequence). Trimming removed 2 bases at V and 11 bases at J, with 18 bases between. The CDR3 region has the DNA TGCAGTGCTAGATCTATCCGGGCAGATACGCAGTACTTC. Protein sequence: CSARSIRADTQYF.

There are a few counts of this clonotype. V and J are TRBV5-1 and TRBJ2-2; D remains unclear. CDR3 length: 15 amino acids. V lost 4 bases and J lost 4, with 14 bases in between. Germline V gives CDR1 SGHRS, CDR2 YFSETQ. The CDR3 DNA is TGCGCCAGCAGCCCGGTTGGTTCGGGCACCGGGGAGCTGTTTTTT. This codes for CASSPVGSGTGELFF.

Many counts were recorded for this clonotype. The J gene is TRBJ1-5, the V gene TRBV24-1; maybe TRBD1 (5 bases). Germline lookup yields CDR1 KGHDR and CDR2 SFDVKD. V gave up 3 bases and J gave up 4 bases, with 15 bases separating them. This CDR3 has 16 residues. The CDR3 loop is CATSDTGGGGNQPQHF. In DNA, the CDR3 is TGTGCCACCAGTGATACCGGAGGTGGGGGGAATCAGCCCCAGCATTTT.

This clonotype came up many times. The chain couples TRBV12-3 or TRBV12-4 to TRBJ1-2; the D gene is possibly TRBD1 (6 bases). The CDR3 has 14 residues. The V gene lost 5 bases and the J gene lost 4 bases, with 14 bases spanning the gap. CDR3 loop: CASSPIRGGYGYTF. The CDR3 DNA sequence: TGTGCCAGCAGTCCTATACGAGGGGGCTATGGCTACACCTTC.

This sequence joins TRBV20-1 and TRBJ2-2; D gene unclear. The CDR3 runs 11 residues. The germline V gene has CDR1 DFQATT and CDR2 SNEGSKA (reference sequence). As DNA, the CDR3 is TGCAGCGCCAAGATTGCAGGGGAGCTGTTTTTT. Translated: CSAKIAGELFF.

The chain has TRBV11-1 and TRBJ2-7; possibly TRBD1 for D (6 bases). The length of the CDR3 is 15 residues. The germline gives CDR1 SGHAT, CDR2 FQDESV (reference sequence). V lost 3 bases and J lost 2, with 14 bases in between. The CDR3 loop reads CASSFRDTATYEQYF. Written as DNA, the CDR3 is TGTGCCAGCAGCTTCCGGGACACCGCGACCTACGAGCAGTACTTC.